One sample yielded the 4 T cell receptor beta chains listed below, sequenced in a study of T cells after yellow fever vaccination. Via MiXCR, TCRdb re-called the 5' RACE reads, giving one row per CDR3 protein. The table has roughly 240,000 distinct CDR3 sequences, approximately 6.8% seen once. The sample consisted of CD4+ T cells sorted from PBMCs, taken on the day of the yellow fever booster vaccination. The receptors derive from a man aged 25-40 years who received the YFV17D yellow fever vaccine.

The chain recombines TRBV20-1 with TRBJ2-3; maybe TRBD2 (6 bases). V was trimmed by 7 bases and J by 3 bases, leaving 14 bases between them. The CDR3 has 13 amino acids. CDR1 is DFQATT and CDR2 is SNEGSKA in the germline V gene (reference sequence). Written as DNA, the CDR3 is TGCAGTGTCTGGGAGGCACAGACAGATACGCAGTATTTT. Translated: CSVWEAQTDTQYF.

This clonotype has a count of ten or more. The DNA of the CDR3 is TGCGCCAGCAGCAATCTAGCGGGAGGGCCGAAGGATGAGCAGTTCTTC. As protein: CASSNLAGGPKDEQFF. The V and J genes are TRBV10-1 and TRBJ2-1, with 12 bases lining up with TRBD2. Germline trimming cut 6 bases from V and 8 bases from J; bases unmatched to any gene: 11. This CDR3 is 16 amino acids long. Germline V gene data show CDR1 as WNHNN and CDR2 as SYGVQD (reference sequence).

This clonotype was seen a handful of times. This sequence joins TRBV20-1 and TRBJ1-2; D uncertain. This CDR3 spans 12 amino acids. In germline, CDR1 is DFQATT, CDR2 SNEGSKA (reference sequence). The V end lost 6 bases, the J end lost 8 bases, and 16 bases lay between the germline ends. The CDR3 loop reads CSAPDSLGGYTF. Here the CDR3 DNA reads TGCAGTGCCCCAGACTCACTGGGAGGCTACACCTTC.

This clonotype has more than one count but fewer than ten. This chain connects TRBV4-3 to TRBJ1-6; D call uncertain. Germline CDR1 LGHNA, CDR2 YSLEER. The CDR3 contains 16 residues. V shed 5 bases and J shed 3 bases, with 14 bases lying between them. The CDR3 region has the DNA TGCGCCAGCAGCGCCGCGGGGAGCGGCTATAATTCACCCCTCCACTTT. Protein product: CASSAAGSGYNSPLHF.